This entry lists 15 T cell receptor beta chains sequenced from one sample in a study of shared clonotypes between healthy human individuals. The data were produced by immunoSEQ multiplex PCR, yet TCRdb's version contains in-frame clones alone and is incomplete. This table has approximately 2.4 million clones, about 94% appearing once. Sequencing input: naive CD4+ T cells sorted from blood. Indicated subset: CD45RA+ positively selected. The receptors shown here come from a man aged 18 to 29 in good health.

A single count supports this clone. This chain uses TRBV7-2 with TRBJ2-3; TRBD2 matches at 8 bases. Germline CDR1 is SGHTA and CDR2 is FQGNSA. This CDR3 spans 17 amino acids. V dropped 4 bases and J dropped 4; count of bases not matched to a gene: 13. CDR3 sequence (DNA): TGTGCCAGCAGCTCCCAGGTCGGGAGGGCCCGGTCAGATACGCAGTATTTT. It encodes CASSSQVGRARSDTQYF.

This chain uses TRBV9 with TRBJ1-5; 7 bases agree with TRBD1. CDR1 is SGDLS, CDR2 YYNGEE, per germline. Unmatched junction bases numbered 6, after V lost 4 bases and J lost 2 bases. This CDR3 has 15 residues. CDR3 bases: TGTGCCAGCAGCCCAGGGCAGGGGGGCAATCAGCCCCAGCATTTT. Translated, it gives CASSPGQGGNQPQHF.

In the case of this clone: Different DNA sequences within this sample yield the same CDR3. The chain carries TRBV28 and TRBJ2-7, with TRBD1 matching over 7 bases. V lost 4 bases to trimming and J lost 2 bases; unmatched junction nucleotides: 5. The CDR3 totals 14 residues. Germline assignment: CDR1 MDHEN and CDR2 SYDVKM. For the CDR3, the DNA is TGTGCCAGCAGTTCGCCGGGACAGACCTACGAGCAGTACTTC. Protein product: CASSSPGQTYEQYF.

The chain uses TRBV7-6 and TRBJ2-7; the D gene is possibly TRBD1 (6 bases). Germline lookup yields CDR1 SGHVS and CDR2 FNYEAQ. CDR3 length: 16 residues. V was pared by 0 bases and J by 9 bases, with 21 bases between. As DNA, the CDR3 is TGTGCCAGCAGCTTAGCCGGACAGCCGACCCCTACGAGGCAGTACTTC. Protein: CASSLAGQPTPTRQYF.

The rearrangement links TRBV7-2 to TRBJ1-6, with a tentative D call TRBD1 (5 bases). The CDR3 has 15 residues. V gave up 1 base and J gave up 7 bases, with 11 bases separating them. The V gene's germline CDR1 is SGHTA and CDR2 FQGNSA. CDR3 DNA: TGTGCCAGCAGCTTAGGACGAGCAGGGAATTCACCCCTCCACTTT. Its protein is CASSLGRAGNSPLHF.

The gene calls are TRBV2 and TRBJ1-6; possible D gene TRBD1, 5 bases. This CDR3 contains 18 residues. V lost 6 bases and J lost 1, with 19 bases in between. Germline CDR1 reads SNHLY; CDR2 reads FYNNEI. CDR3: CASRGGYQTGSYNSPLHF. DNA of the CDR3: TGTGCCAGCAGGGGGGGATACCAAACTGGGTCCTATAATTCACCCCTCCACTTT. The full variable domain, completed using reference TRBV2 and TRBJ1-6, is EPEVTQTPSHQVTQMGQEVILRCVPISNHLYFYWYRQILGQKVEFLVSFYNNEISEKSEIFDDQFSVERPDGSNFTLKIRSTKLEDSAMYFCASRGGYQTGSYNSPLHFGNGTRLTVT.

The chain links TRBV5-1 to TRBJ2-7; D perhaps matches TRBD2 (6 bases). Trimming took off 3 bases at V and 4 bases at J, with 20 bases between the two ends. From germline, CDR1 is SGHRS and CDR2 YFSETQ. CDR3 length: 16 amino acids. The CDR3 spells CASSSLAGGSGYEQYF. DNA for the CDR3: TGCGCCAGCAGCTCATTAGCAGGAGGGAGCGGTTACGAGCAGTACTTC.

This clone was counted between two and nine times. The sample contains more than one DNA sequence encoding this CDR3. V gene TRBV7-9 combines with J gene TRBJ1-5; D is unresolved. The CDR3 consists of 13 residues. The V gene's germline CDR1 is SEHNR and CDR2 FQNEAQ (reference sequence). Trimming took 2 bases from V and 5 from J, leaving 7 bases between them. The CDR3 DNA sequence: TGTGCCAGCAGCTTAACTGGCGATCAGCCCCAGCATTTT. This translates into CASSLTGDQPQHF. The whole variable domain, filled in from reference TRBV7-9 and TRBJ1-5, reads DTGVSQNPRHKITKRGQNVTFRCDPISEHNRLYWYRQTLGQGPEFLTYFQNEAQLEKSRLLSDRFSAERPKGSFSTLEIQRTEQGDSAMYLCASSLTGDQPQHFGDGTRLSIL.

V is TRBV9 and J is TRBJ1-2, with D possibly TRBD1 on 5 matching bases. The CDR3 sequence is 14 residues long. V lost 4 bases, J lost 5 bases, and 15 bases lay in between. Germline CDR1 and CDR2: SGDLS and YYNGEE. The CDR3 nucleotides read TGTGCCAGCAGCCTCGGGACGGCCACATATGGCTACACCTTC. Protein product: CASSLGTATYGYTF.

The rearrangement joins TRBV29-1 to TRBJ2-7, with 10 bases lining up with TRBD1. The CDR3 covers 14 residues. Germline values: CDR1 SQVTM, CDR2 ANQGSEA. V shed 8 bases and J 1 base; nucleotides not matched to a gene: 8. The CDR3 DNA reads as TGCAGCATCCGGGACAGGGGAGAATCCTACGAGCAGTACTTC. This encodes CSIRDRGESYEQYF.

This chain connects TRBV7-9 to TRBJ2-7, with D hard to call. V lost 3 bases and J 3 bases, leaving 12 bases between the germline ends. The CDR3 contains 14 residues. From germline, CDR1 is SEHNR and CDR2 FQNEAQ (reference sequence). CDR3 sequence reads: CASSLRTDHYEQYF. Written as DNA, the CDR3 is TGTGCCAGCAGCTTGCGTACGGATCACTACGAGCAGTACTTC.

The rearrangement links TRBV11-3 to TRBJ2-5; 8 bases are shared with TRBD1. The CDR3 covers 15 residues. CDR1 is SGHNT and CDR2 is YENEEA in the germline V gene. With 5 bases clipped from V and 4 bases from J, the junction kept 9 bases outside the gene matches. The CDR3 bases are TGTGCCAGCAGCCGCCGGACAGGGAAGGGAGAGACCCAGTACTTC. This translates into CASSRRTGKGETQYF.

The gene calls are TRBV5-4 and TRBJ2-7; 7 nucleotides agree with TRBD1. CDR3 length equals 14 residues. Germline assignment: CDR1 SGHNT and CDR2 YYREEE (reference sequence). After removal of 1 base from V and 4 bases from J, the junction contained 5 bases not matched to a gene. CDR3 nucleotide sequence: TGTGCCAGCAGCTTGTTGTCAGGGGGTTACGAGCAGTACTTC. Protein sequence: CASSLLSGGYEQYF.

This clone was counted a single time. The chain employs TRBV28 and TRBJ1-1; D possibly corresponds to TRBD1 (5 bases). Trimming took off 2 bases at V and 1 base at J, with 8 bases between the two ends. Germline V CDR1 and CDR2: MDHEN, SYDVKM. The CDR3 is 14 residues long. The CDR3, as DNA: TGTGCCAGCAGTTTAGGGGCTAGGAACACTGAAGCTTTCTTT. This gives the protein CASSLGARNTEAFF.

V is TRBV27 and J is TRBJ1-5, with D perhaps TRBD1 (5 bases). CDR3 length: 17 amino acids. Germline V lookup: CDR1 MNHEY, CDR2 SMNVEV (reference sequence). Between the trimmed V and J ends, which lost 5 bases and 2 bases, there was a span of 19 bases. CDR3 region: CASSRPIWGECNQPQHF. DNA for the CDR3: TGTGCCAGCAGTCGTCCCATTTGGGGGGAATGCAATCAGCCCCAGCATTTT.